The count of the clone carrying this TCR beta chain is one. Antigen: not known. The data were taken from a study of T cell repertoires in cytomegalovirus infection. Study information: As its CMV epitopes, the study selected recently identified HLA-C-restricted and well-studied HLA-B-restricted targets. Evidence of both CMV infection and a matching HLA type came from public TCR beta signatures.

The germline CDR1 and CDR2 sequences are SGHNT and YENEEA. The V and J ends lost 5 bases and 6 bases respectively, with 13 bases between them. The CDR3 has 14 residues. A single record per CDR3 protein comes from TCRdb applying MiXCR to the reads. Of roughly 730,000 distinct CDR3 sequences listed, 30% to 40% are singletons. The study's findings and limits: HLA-C-restricted CMV-specific TCR beta clonotypes prevailed in the ex vivo response. People with CMV and the relevant HLA were identified by cumulative public TCR beta family frequency.

The V and J genes are TRBV11-3 and TRBJ2-2, with a tentative D call TRBD1 (6 bases). The clonotype was recovered from a human donor in good health (CMV status not recorded). Some clones in this sample may be carry-over from other donors' samples. The starting material was cultured PBMCs, obtained from culture after CMV antigen stimulation. The CDR3 reads CASSPDRWSGELFF. The DNA for the CDR3 is TGTGCCAGCAGCCCGGACAGATGGTCCGGGGAGCTGTTTTTT.